This T cell receptor (beta chain) comes out of a study of T cell responses to AZD1222 COVID-19 vaccine. As to this clone: Antigen specificity is unknown.

This table comes from immunoSEQ multiplex PCR, and its TCRdb copy is limited to in-frame clones, with some not included. The data hold about 200,000 clones, with 90% to 95% observed a single time. With 3 bases removed from V and 4 bases from J, the gap between germline ends came to 7 bases. This CDR3 is 12 amino acids long. Both about-4-week and about-12-week second-dose recipients were combined. Study results and limitations: Females made up more of the donors, who were largely white British, and clonal diversity may have come out too low. None of the repertoires were sampled until the peak T cell response had passed.

This clonotype was sampled from an adult who received the AZD1222 COVID-19 vaccine. The V and J genes are TRBV12-3 or TRBV12-4 and TRBJ2-7, with D hard to call. The material sequenced was peripheral blood, taken 28 days after the second AZD1222 dose. This CDR3 is CASSFLGYEQYF. In DNA form, the CDR3 reads TGTGCCAGCAGTTTCCTGGGTTACGAGCAGTACTTC.